This T cell receptor (beta chain) was captured in a study of T cell responses to AZD1222 COVID-19 vaccine. Study-level results: Mostly white British, mostly female donors; authors suggested clonal diversity may be underestimated.

The ends lost 2 bases at V and 0 bases at J; junction bases unmatched: 0. The CDR3 runs 15 residues. Germline CDR1 is SGDLS and CDR2 is YYNGEE. Profiling relied on immunoSEQ multiplex PCR, and the TCRdb table lists in-frame clones only, not all of them. The sample shows some 130,000 clones, more than 75% of them seen only once. In the case of this clone: The antigen is not known.

The chain joins TRBV9 to TRBJ2-2; 8 nucleotides line up with TRBD2. The sample here was peripheral blood, taken on day 0 of AZD1222 vaccination. The sequence came from an adult in good health. The CDR3 nucleotides are TGTGCCAGCAGCGTTAGCGGGGCGAACACCGGGGAGCTGTTTTTT. It is translated as CASSVSGANTGELFF. The full variable domain, rest sourced from reference TRBV9 and TRBJ2-2, is DSGVTQTPKHLITATGQRVTLRCSPRSGDLSVYWYQQSLDQGLQFLIQYYNGEERAKGNILERFSAQQFPDLHSELNLSSLELGDSALYFCASSVSGANTGELFFGEGSRLTVL.